One sample yielded the 19 T cell receptor beta chains listed below, sequenced in a study of Graves' ophthalmopathy and Graves' hyperthyroidism. Amplified material comprised TCR beta CDR3 regions derived from RNA transcripts. HTBI primers were used in a first-round RT-PCR, which preceded a second-round multiplex PCR. TCRdb re-called the multiplex PCR reads with MiXCR, one entry per CDR3 protein. The sample shows over 650,000 distinct CDR3 sequences, roughly 41% of them seen only once. Sequencing was done on a sample of peripheral blood. Every receptor here comes from an adult man with Graves' ophthalmopathy.

This clonotype was detected ten times or more. The genes are TRBV29-1 and TRBJ1-2; 7 bases align to TRBD1. The CDR3 runs to 12 residues. CDR1 and CDR2 from the germline V gene are SQVTM and ANQGSEA. The junction had 8 bases not matched to a gene; V was cut back by 7 bases and J by 6 bases. The CDR3, as DNA: TGCAGCGCCTCCGGGACAGAGAATGGCTACACCTTC. Amino acids: CSASGTENGYTF.

The V gene is TRBV20-1, the J gene TRBJ2-7; TRBD1 agrees at 7 bases. The V gene end was trimmed by 5 bases and the J gene end by 0 bases; junction bases not matched to a gene: 7. The CDR3 covers 14 residues. CDR1 and CDR2 (germline): DFQATT, SNEGSKA (reference sequence). The CDR3 region has the DNA TGCAGTGCTTACCGGACAGGAAACTCCTACGAGCAGTACTTC. Amino acid sequence: CSAYRTGNSYEQYF.

This clonotype was seen at least ten times. The chain combines TRBV12-3 or TRBV12-4 with TRBJ1-1; perhaps TRBD1 as D (5 bases). Between the trimmed V and J ends, which lost 5 bases and 6 bases, there was a span of 10 bases. This CDR3 region has 12 residues. DNA of the CDR3: TGTGCCAGCAGTGTCGGGGGGTCTGAAGCTTTCTTT. Translated: CASSVGGSEAFF.

Note on this clonotype: It may be a read error: a sequence one base away is much more abundant. This CDR3 is missing its conserved last phenylalanine or tryptophan, likely due to a read error. The chain recombines TRBV20-1 with TRBJ2-6; no firm D call. Between the trimmed V and J ends, which lost 6 bases and 4 bases, there was a span of 7 bases. Germline-derived CDR1 and CDR2 are DFQATT and SNEGSKA (reference sequence). The CDR3 is 12 residues long. The CDR3 DNA follows: TGCAGTGCGAGCGACGGGGCCAACGTCCTGACTTCC. This sequence encodes CSASDGANVLTS.

The chain combines TRBV7-9 with TRBJ1-5; 8 nucleotides align to TRBD1. In germline, CDR1 is SEHNR, CDR2 FQNEAQ (reference sequence). Trimming took 6 bases from V and 1 from J; bases not matched to a gene: 11. This CDR3 has 17 residues. CDR3 region: CASSSGAGGRSNQPQHF. The CDR3 DNA reads TGTGCCAGCAGTTCCGGGGCAGGGGGCAGAAGCAATCAGCCCCAGCATTTT.

This sequence joins TRBV7-9 and TRBJ1-4, with unresolved D. This CDR3 region has 15 residues. The V gene lost 2 bases and the J gene lost 5 bases, with 12 bases spanning the gap. CDR1 SEHNR and CDR2 FQNEAQ come from the germline V gene (reference sequence). The CDR3 DNA sequence: TGTGCCAGCAGCTTAACTAGCCGCAAAAATGAAAAACTGTTTTTT. Translating gives CASSLTSRKNEKLFF.

There are many counts of this clonotype. The chain employs TRBV6-1 and TRBJ2-7; TRBD1 aligns across 7 bases. This CDR3 contains 14 residues. The ends lost 1 base at V and 7 bases at J; junction bases unmatched: 7. In germline, CDR1 is MNHNS, CDR2 SASEGT. The CDR3 sequence is CASSEGKGAGEQYF. In nucleotides, the CDR3 is TGTGCCAGCAGTGAAGGAAAGGGGGCAGGGGAGCAGTACTTC.

V is TRBV2 and J is TRBJ2-7, with 12 positions matching TRBD2. The V gene end was trimmed by 8 bases and the J gene end by 3 bases; junction bases not matched to a gene: 8. Germline lookup yields CDR1 SNHLY and CDR2 FYNNEI. The CDR3 contains 15 residues. The CDR3 nucleotides read TGTGCCAGCTCACCACCGACTAGCGGGGGCTACGAGCAGTACTTC. Translation gives CASSPPTSGGYEQYF. Together with reference TRBV2 and TRBJ2-7, the CDR3 gives the full variable domain: EPEVTQTPSHQVTQMGQEVILRCVPISNHLYFYWYRQILGQKVEFLVSFYNNEISEKSEIFDDQFSVERPDGSNFTLKIRSTKLEDSAMYFCASSPPTSGGYEQYFGPGTRLTVT.

This clonotype was recorded at least ten times. The chain joins TRBV4-3 to TRBJ1-6, with D maybe TRBD1 (5 bases). Deletions cut 6 bases from V and 9 bases from J, with 18 bases between. Germline assignment: CDR1 LGHNA and CDR2 YSLEER. The CDR3 spans 15 residues. The CDR3 is CASRAGTPLGSPLHF. CDR3 coding DNA: TGCGCCAGCAGAGCCGGGACCCCCTTAGGTTCACCCCTCCACTTT.

The V call is TRBV5-8, the J call TRBJ2-5; D is perhaps TRBD2 (5 bases). V was shortened by 0 bases and J by 4 bases, with 13 bases between the two germline ends. This CDR3 comprises 15 residues. In germline, CDR1 is SGHTS, CDR2 YDEGEE. In nucleotides, the CDR3 is TGTGCCAGCAGCTTGGCCGCGGACGAGGGAGAGACCCAGTACTTC. It yields the protein CASSLAADEGETQYF. Looking up the rest from reference TRBV5-8 and TRBJ2-5 gives the full variable domain: EAGVTQSPTHLIKTRGQQATLRCSPISGHTSVYWYQQALGLGLQFLLWYDEGEERNRGNFPPRFSGRQFPNYSSELNVNALELEDSALYLCASSLAADEGETQYFGPGTRLLVL.

The table lists this clonotype with many counts. The rearrangement uses TRBV25-1 and TRBJ1-2, with TRBD1 matching 7 bases. The germline CDR1 and CDR2 sequences are MGHDK and SYGVNS. V was clipped by 4 bases and J by 10 bases; unmatched bases: 3. This CDR3 region has 11 residues. CDR3 DNA: TGTGCCAGCAGTGCAGGGGGGACCTACACCTTC. The encoded protein is CASSAGGTYTF.

The chain employs TRBV15 and TRBJ2-6, with D perhaps matching TRBD1 (7 bases). Trimming took 5 bases from V and 17 from J, leaving 13 bases between them. The CDR3 has 11 amino acids. In germline, CDR1 is LNHNV, CDR2 YYDKDF (reference sequence). CDR3 residues: CATSGQGGMTF. The CDR3 nucleotides are TGTGCCACCAGCGGGCAGGGGGGAATGACTTTC.

This clonotype was seen more than once but under ten times. This chain connects TRBV27 to TRBJ1-4, with a possible D match to TRBD1 (5 bases). Trimming shortened V by 1 base and J by 4 bases, and 7 bases separated the two germline ends. The CDR3 runs to 14 residues. Germline CDR1 reads MNHEY; CDR2 reads SMNVEV (reference sequence). CDR3 bases: TGTGCCAGCAGTTTATTCAGGGATAATGAAAAACTGTTTTTT. Its protein product is CASSLFRDNEKLFF.

In this sample, this clonotype turned up many times. The chain recombines TRBV20-1 with TRBJ1-5; D ambiguous. The CDR3 contains 12 residues. The germline CDR1 and CDR2 sequences are DFQATT and SNEGSKA (reference sequence). V was shortened by 3 bases and J by 8 bases, with 11 bases between the two germline ends. CDR3 DNA: TGCAGTGCTAGCTCGACCGGGGAGCCCCAGCATTTT. It yields the protein CSASSTGEPQHF.

The chain couples TRBV12-5 to TRBJ1-1; tentative D call: TRBD1 (6 bases). CDR1 LGHNT and CDR2 FRNRAP come from the germline V gene. V lost 6 bases to trimming and J lost 4 bases, with 18 bases between them. The CDR3 is made up of 15 amino acids. CDR3 region: CASGLTTGMGTEAFF. The CDR3 DNA reads as TGTGCTAGTGGCCTGACGACAGGAATGGGCACTGAAGCTTTCTTT.

The chain links TRBV15 to TRBJ2-1; tentatively, D is TRBD2 (6 bases). V lost 0 bases, J lost 4 bases, and 7 bases lay in between. Germline V gene lookup returns CDR1 LNHNV and CDR2 YYDKDF (reference sequence). The CDR3 has 14 amino acids. This CDR3 reads CATSRDGGYNEQFF. In DNA, the CDR3 is TGTGCCACCAGCAGAGATGGGGGGTACAATGAGCAGTTCTTC.

V is TRBV11-2 and J is TRBJ2-7; TRBD2 matches at 8 bases. Germline assignment: CDR1 SGHAT and CDR2 FQNNGV. The CDR3 length is 15 residues. The V gene end was trimmed by 1 base and the J gene end by 2 bases; junction bases not matched to a gene: 4. CDR3: CASSLAAGAAYEQYF. CDR3 coding DNA: TGTGCCAGCAGCTTAGCAGCGGGGGCGGCCTACGAGCAGTACTTC.

The V call is TRBV12-3 or TRBV12-4, the J call TRBJ1-1; D unresolved. CDR3 length: 14 residues. Trimming stripped 6 bases from V and 2 bases from J, with 13 bases between. This chain's CDR3 is CASSRAGRNTEAFF. For the CDR3, the DNA is TGTGCCAGCAGCCGTGCTGGGAGAAACACTGAAGCTTTCTTT.

The chain employs TRBV25-1 and TRBJ1-1; TRBD1 aligns across 8 bases. The CDR3 has 15 residues. Trimming at V came to 8 bases and at J to 1 base, leaving 9 bases not matched to a gene. The germline V gene has CDR1 MGHDK and CDR2 SYGVNS. CDR3 sequence: CASSPLQGANTEAFF. CDR3 DNA: TGTGCCAGCTCACCTCTGCAGGGGGCGAACACTGAAGCTTTCTTT.